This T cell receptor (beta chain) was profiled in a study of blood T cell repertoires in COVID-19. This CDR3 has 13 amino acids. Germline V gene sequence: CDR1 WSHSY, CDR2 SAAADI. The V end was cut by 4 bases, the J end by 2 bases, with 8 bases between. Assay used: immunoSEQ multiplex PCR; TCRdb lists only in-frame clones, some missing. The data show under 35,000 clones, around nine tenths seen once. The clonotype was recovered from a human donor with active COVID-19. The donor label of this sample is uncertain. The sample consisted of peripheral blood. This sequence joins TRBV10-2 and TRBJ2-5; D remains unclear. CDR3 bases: TGCGCCAGCAGTGTGCGGAGACAAGAGACCCAGTACTTC. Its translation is CASSVRRQETQYF.